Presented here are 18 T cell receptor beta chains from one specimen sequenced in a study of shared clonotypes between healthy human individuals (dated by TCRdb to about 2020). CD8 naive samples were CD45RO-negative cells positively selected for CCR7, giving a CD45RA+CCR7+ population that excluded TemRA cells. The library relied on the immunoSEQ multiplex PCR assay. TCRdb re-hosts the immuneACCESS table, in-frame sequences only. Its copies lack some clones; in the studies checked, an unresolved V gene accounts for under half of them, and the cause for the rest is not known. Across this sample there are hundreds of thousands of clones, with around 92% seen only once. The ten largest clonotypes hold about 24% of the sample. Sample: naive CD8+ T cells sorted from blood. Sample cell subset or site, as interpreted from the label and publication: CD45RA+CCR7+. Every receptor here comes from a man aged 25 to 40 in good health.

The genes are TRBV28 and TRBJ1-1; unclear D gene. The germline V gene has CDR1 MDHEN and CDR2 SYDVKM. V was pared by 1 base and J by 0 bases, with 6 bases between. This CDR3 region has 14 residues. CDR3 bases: TGTGCCAGCAGTTTATTCAGCATGAACACTGAAGCTTTCTTT. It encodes CASSLFSMNTEAFF.

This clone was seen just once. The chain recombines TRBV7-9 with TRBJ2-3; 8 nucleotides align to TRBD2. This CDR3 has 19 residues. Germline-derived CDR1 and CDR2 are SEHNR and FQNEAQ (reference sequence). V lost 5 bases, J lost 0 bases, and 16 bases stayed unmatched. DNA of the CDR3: TGTGCCAGCAGCCCAAGCCTAGCGGGTGCCCGCCCAAGCACAGATACGCAGTATTTT. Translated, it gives CASSPSLAGARPSTDTQYF.

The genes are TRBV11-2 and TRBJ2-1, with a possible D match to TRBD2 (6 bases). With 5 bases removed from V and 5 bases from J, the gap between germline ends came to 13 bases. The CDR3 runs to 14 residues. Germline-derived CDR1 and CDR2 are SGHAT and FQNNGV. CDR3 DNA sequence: TGTGCCAGCAGCAAGACAGCGGGCGACAATGAGCAGTTCTTC. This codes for CASSKTAGDNEQFF.

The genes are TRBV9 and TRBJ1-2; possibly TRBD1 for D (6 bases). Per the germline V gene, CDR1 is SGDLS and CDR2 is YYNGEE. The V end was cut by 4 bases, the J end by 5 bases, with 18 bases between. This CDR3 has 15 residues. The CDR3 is CASSPYSEGGYGYTF. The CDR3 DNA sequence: TGTGCCAGCAGCCCCTATTCGGAGGGGGGGTATGGCTACACCTTC.

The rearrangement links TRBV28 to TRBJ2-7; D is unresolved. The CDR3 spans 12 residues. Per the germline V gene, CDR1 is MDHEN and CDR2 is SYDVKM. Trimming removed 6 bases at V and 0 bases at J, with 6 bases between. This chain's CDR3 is CASSKISYEQYF. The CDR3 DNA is TGTGCCAGCAGCAAAATCTCCTACGAGCAGTACTTC.

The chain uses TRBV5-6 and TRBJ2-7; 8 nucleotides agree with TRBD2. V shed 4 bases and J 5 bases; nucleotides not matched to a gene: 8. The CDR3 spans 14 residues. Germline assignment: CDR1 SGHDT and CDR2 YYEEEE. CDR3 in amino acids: CASSLGLEIDEQYF. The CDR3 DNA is TGTGCCAGCAGCCTGGGACTAGAAATCGACGAGCAGTACTTC.

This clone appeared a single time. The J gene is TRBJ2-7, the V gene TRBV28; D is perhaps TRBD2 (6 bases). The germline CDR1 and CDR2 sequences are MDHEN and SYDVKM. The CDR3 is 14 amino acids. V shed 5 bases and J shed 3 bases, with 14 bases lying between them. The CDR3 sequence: CASSPGTGYYEQYF. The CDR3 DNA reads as TGTGCCAGCAGTCCTGGGACTGGCTACTACGAGCAGTACTTC.

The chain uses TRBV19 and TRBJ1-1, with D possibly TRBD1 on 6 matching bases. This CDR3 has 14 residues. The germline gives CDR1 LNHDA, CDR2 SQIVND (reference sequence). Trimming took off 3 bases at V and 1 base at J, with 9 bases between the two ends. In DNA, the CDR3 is TGTGCCAGTAGTATTCGCAGGGGGAACACTGAAGCTTTCTTT. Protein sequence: CASSIRRGNTEAFF. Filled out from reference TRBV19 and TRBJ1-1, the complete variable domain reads DGGITQSPKYLFRKEGQNVTLSCEQNLNHDAMYWYRQDPGQGLRLIYYSQIVNDFQKGDIAEGYSVSREKKESFPLTVTSAQKNPTAFYLCASSIRRGNTEAFFGQGTRLTVV.

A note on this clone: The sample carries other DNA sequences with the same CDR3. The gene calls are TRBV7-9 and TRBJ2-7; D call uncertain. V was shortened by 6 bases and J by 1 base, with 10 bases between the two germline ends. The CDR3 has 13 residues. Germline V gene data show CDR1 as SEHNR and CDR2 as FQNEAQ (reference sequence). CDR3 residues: CASSLGPSYEQYF. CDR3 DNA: TGTGCCAGCAGTCTCGGTCCTTCCTACGAGCAGTACTTC.

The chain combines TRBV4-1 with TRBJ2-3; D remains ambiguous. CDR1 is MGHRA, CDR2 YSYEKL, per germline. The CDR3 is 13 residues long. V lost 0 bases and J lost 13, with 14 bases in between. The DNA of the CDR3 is TGCGCCAGCAGCCAAGAAGGGCCGCGAGATAAGTATTTT. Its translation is CASSQEGPRDKYF.

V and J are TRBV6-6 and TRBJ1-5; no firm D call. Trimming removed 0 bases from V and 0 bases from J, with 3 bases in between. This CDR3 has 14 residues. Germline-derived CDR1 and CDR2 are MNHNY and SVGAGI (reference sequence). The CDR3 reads CASSYSHSNQPQHF. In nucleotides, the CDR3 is TGTGCCAGCAGTTACTCCCATAGCAATCAGCCCCAGCATTTT.

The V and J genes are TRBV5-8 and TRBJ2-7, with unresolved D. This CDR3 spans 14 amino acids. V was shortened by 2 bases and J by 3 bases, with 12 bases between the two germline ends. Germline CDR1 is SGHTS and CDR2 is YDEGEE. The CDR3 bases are TGTGCCAGCAGCTTCATGACCAGAAACTACGAGCAGTACTTC. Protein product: CASSFMTRNYEQYF.

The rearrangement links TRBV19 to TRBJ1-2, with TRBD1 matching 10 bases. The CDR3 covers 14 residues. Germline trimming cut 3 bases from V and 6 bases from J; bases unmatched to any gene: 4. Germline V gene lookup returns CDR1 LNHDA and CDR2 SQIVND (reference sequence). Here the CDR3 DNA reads TGTGCCAGTAGTATCAGGGACAGGGGCCATGGCTACACCTTC. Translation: CASSIRDRGHGYTF.

The CDR3 reads CAWTRNRDSPVDGYTF. The CDR3 DNA follows: TGTGCCTGGACTCGGAATCGGGACAGCCCTGTTGATGGCTACACCTTC. This rearrangement joins TRBV30 to TRBJ1-2, with TRBD1 matching 7 bases. CDR1 is GTSNPN, CDR2 SVGIG, per germline (reference sequence). The CDR3 consists of 16 residues. V shed 4 bases and J 6 bases; nucleotides not matched to a gene: 17.

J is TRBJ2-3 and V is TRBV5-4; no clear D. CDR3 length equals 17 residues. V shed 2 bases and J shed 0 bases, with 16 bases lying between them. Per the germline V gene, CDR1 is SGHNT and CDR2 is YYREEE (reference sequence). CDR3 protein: CASSFPQDFTSTDTQYF. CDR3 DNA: TGTGCCAGCAGCTTCCCCCAAGACTTTACTAGCACAGATACGCAGTATTTT.

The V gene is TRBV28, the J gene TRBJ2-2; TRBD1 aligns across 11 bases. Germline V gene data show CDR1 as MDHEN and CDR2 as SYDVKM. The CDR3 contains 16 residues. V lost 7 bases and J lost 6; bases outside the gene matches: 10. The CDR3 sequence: CASNSRDRGSSGELFF. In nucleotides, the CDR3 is TGTGCCAGCAATTCTCGGGACAGGGGGTCGTCCGGGGAGCTGTTTTTT.

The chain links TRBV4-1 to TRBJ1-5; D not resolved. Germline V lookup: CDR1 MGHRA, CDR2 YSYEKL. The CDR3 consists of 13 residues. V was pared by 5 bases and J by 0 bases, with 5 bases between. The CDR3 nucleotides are TGCGCCAGCAGCTATGCTAGCAATCAGCCCCAGCATTTT. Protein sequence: CASSYASNQPQHF.

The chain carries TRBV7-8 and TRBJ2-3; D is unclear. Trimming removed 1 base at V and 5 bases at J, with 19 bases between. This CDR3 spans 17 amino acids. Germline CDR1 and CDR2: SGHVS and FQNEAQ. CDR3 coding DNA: TGTGCCAGCAGCTTAGTTTTCGCGATACCTTCGGGAGATACGCAGTATTTT. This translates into CASSLVFAIPSGDTQYF.